This T cell receptor beta chain was found in a study of blood T cell repertoires in COVID-19. As for the study in general: Acute and convalescent COVID-19 samples came from the United States, Italy and Spain. PBMCs, B-cell-depleted T cells, or T cells provided the cDNA or gDNA that made up the material.

V was trimmed by 5 bases and J by 5 bases, leaving 13 bases between them. The CDR3 is 14 amino acids. Looked up from germline, CDR1 is MNHEY and CDR2 is SMNVEV (reference sequence). Seattle patients were enrolled during active infection and followed longitudinally. As processed by the authors: Amplification of reference gene primers was used by the study to estimate nucleated cell counts. TCRdb's table, derived via immunoSEQ multiplex PCR, lists solely in-frame clones and lacks some. V, J and clone size reflect that table, while D and trimming were determined from the DNA. The top ten hold around 5% of the sample, which has 200,000 to 300,000 clones, around 87% seen once.

The material sequenced was peripheral blood. The chain recombines TRBV27 with TRBJ2-1; perhaps TRBD2 as D (5 bases). The origin of this receptor is a woman aged 60-75 years with COVID-19, enrolled during active disease. CDR3 region: CASSPRTAHNEQFF. CDR3 coding DNA: TGTGCCAGCAGTCCACGGACTGCGCACAATGAGCAGTTCTTC.